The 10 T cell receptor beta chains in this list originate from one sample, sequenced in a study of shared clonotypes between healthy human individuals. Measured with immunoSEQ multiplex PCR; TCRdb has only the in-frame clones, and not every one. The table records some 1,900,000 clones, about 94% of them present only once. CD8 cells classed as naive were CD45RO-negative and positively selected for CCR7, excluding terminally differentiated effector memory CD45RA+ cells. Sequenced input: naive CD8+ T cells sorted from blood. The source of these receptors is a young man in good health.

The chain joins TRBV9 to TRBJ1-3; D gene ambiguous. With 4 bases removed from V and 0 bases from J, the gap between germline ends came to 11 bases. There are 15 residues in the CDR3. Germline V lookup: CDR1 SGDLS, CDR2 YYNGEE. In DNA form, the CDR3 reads TGTGCCAGCAGCCCGTATGGTTTCTCTGGAAACACCATATATTTT. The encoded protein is CASSPYGFSGNTIYF.

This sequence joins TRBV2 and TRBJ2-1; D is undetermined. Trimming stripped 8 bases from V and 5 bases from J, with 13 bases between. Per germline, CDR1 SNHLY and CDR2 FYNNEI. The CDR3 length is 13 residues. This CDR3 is CASLSQYNNEQFF. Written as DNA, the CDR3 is TGTGCCAGCTTATCACAGTACAACAATGAGCAGTTCTTC.

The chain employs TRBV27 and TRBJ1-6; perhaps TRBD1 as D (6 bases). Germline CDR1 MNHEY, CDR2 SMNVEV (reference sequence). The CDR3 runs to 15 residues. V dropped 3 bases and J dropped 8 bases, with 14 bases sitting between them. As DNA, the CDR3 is TGTGCCAGCAGTTTCGGGGGGGGCGGGCATTCACCCCTCCACTTT. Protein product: CASSFGGGGHSPLHF.

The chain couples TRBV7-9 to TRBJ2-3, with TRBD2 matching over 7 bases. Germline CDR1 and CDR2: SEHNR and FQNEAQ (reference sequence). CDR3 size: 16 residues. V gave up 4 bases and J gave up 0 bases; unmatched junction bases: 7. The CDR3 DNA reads TGTGCCAGCAGCTCGTTAGGACTAGTGAGCACAGATACGCAGTATTTT. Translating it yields CASSSLGLVSTDTQYF.

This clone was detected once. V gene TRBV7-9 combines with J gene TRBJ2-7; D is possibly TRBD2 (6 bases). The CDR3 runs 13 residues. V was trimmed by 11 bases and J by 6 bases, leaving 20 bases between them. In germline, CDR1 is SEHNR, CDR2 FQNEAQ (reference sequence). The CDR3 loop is CACAGPQKGEQYF. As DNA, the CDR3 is TGTGCCTGCGCGGGACCCCAGAAAGGCGAGCAGTACTTC. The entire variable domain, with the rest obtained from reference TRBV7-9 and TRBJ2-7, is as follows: DTGVSQNPRHKITKRGQNVTFRCDPISEHNRLYWYRQTLGQGPEFLTYFQNEAQLEKSRLLSDRFSAERPKGSFSTLEIQRTEQGDSAMYLCACAGPQKGEQYFGPGTRLTVT.

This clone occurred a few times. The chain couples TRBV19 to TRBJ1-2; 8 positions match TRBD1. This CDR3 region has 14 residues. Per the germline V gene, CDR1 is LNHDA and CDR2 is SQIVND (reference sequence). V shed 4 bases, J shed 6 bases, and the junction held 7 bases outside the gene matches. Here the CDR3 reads CASSTPGQGDGYTF. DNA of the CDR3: TGTGCCAGTAGTACACCCGGACAGGGTGATGGCTACACCTTC.

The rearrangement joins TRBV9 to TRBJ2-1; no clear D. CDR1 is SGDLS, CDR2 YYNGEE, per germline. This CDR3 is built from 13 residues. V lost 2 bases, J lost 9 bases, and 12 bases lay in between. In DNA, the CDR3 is TGTGCCAGCAGCGTCTCTAGTTCGTTTGAGCAGTTCTTC. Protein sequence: CASSVSSSFEQFF.

The CDR3 sequence is CASRVGLASGGTTDTQYF. The CDR3 DNA sequence: TGTGCCAGCCGGGTCGGACTGGCTAGCGGGGGAACCACAGATACGCAGTATTTT. The genes are TRBV5-4 and TRBJ2-3; 10 bases are shared with TRBD2. CDR3 size: 18 residues. The V gene end was trimmed by 7 bases and the J gene end by 2 bases; junction bases not matched to a gene: 16. Germline V gene sequence: CDR1 SGHNT, CDR2 YYREEE (reference sequence). The whole variable domain, filled in from reference TRBV5-4 and TRBJ2-3, reads ETGVTQSPTHLIKTRGQQVTLRCSSQSGHNTVSWYQQALGQGPQFIFQYYREEENGRGNFPPRFSGLQFPNYSSELNVNALELDDSALYLCASRVGLASGGTTDTQYFGPGTRLTVL.

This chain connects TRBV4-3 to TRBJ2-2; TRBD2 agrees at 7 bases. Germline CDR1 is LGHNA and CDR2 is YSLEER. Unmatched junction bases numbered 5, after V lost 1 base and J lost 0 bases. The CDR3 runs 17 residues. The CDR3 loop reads CASSQGLADTNTGELFF. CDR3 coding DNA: TGCGCCAGCAGCCAAGGACTAGCAGATACGAACACCGGGGAGCTGTTTTTT.

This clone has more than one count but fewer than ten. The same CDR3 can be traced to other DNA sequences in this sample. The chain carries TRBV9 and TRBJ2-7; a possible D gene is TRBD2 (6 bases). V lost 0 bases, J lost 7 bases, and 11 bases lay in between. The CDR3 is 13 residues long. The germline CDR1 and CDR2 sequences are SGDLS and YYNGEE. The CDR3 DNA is TGTGCCAGCAGCGTAGCGGGAGTGGGGGAGCAGTACTTC. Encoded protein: CASSVAGVGEQYF.